The 10 T cell receptor beta chains below come from one sample, sequenced in a study of T cells in Graves' hyperthyroidism and ophthalmopathy. Amplification targeted TCR beta CDR3 regions from RNA transcripts. A first-round RT-PCR of the TCR CDR3 used the HTBI primer set. From the multiplex PCR reads, TCRdb called clonotypes with MiXCR, one entry per CDR3 protein. The table lists approximately 400,000 distinct CDR3 sequences, 15% of them singletons, with about 30% in the top ten. The sequenced material came from blood. The receptors derive from a woman between 25 and 40 years old with Graves' hyperthyroidism.

This clonotype was seen ten or more times. The chain joins TRBV6-5 to TRBJ2-7; D is perhaps TRBD2 (5 bases). Germline CDR1 is MNHEY and CDR2 is SVGAGI. The CDR3 is 15 amino acids. The V and J ends lost 0 bases and 3 bases respectively, with 12 bases between them. The chain's CDR3 is CASSYSWESRYEQYF. The DNA for the CDR3 is TGTGCCAGCAGTTACTCGTGGGAGTCCCGCTACGAGCAGTACTTC.

As regards this clonotype: With a much larger clone just one base away, this may be a read error. This chain links TRBV7-2 with TRBJ1-1; weak D call: TRBD1 (6 bases). The CDR3 sequence is 15 residues long. CDR1 and CDR2 (germline): SGHTA, FQGNSA. The CDR3 here is CASSSFRTVNSEAFF. In DNA, the CDR3 is TGTGCCAGCAGCTCGTTCCGGACAGTGAACAGTGAAGCTTTCTTT.

This clonotype was recorded a few times. A much larger clone lies one base from this, so it may be a read error. The J gene is TRBJ1-1, the V gene TRBV7-9; maybe TRBD1 (5 bases). CDR3 length: 15 residues. CDR1 and CDR2 from the germline V gene are SEHNR and FQNEAQ (reference sequence). V was trimmed by 8 bases and J by 2 bases, leaving 18 bases between them. CDR3 amino acids: CASGPRGTDNTEAFF. CDR3 sequence (DNA): TGTGCCAGCGGGCCCCGGGGCACAGACAACACTGAAGCTTTCTTT. Complete variable domain (other parts from reference TRBV7-9 and TRBJ1-1): DTGVSQNPRHKITKRGQNVTFRCDPISEHNRLYWYRQTLGQGPEFLTYFQNEAQLEKSRLLSDRFSAERPKGSFSTLEIQRTEQGDSAMYLCASGPRGTDNTEAFFGQGTRLTVV.

This clonotype was seen a few times. V is TRBV29-1 and J is TRBJ1-1; D uncertain. Germline CDR1 SQVTM, CDR2 ANQGSEA. The CDR3 has 11 amino acids. Trimming shortened V by 3 bases and J by 9 bases, and 11 bases separated the two germline ends. Written as DNA, the CDR3 is TGCAGCGTTGATCAACTGGGGAAAGCTTTCTTT. Amino acids: CSVDQLGKAFF.

This clonotype was counted at least ten times. The genes are TRBV20-1 and TRBJ2-5, with a weak D call TRBD1 (6 bases). The V and J ends lost 3 bases and 0 bases respectively, with 14 bases between them. This CDR3 region has 15 residues. CDR1 and CDR2 (germline): DFQATT, SNEGSKA (reference sequence). The CDR3 region is CSASGRGVNQETQYF. The CDR3 region has the DNA TGCAGTGCTAGTGGCAGGGGTGTCAACCAAGAGACCCAGTACTTC.

In its sample, this clonotype was seen many times. This CDR3 reads CASSGGLYNEQFF. In nucleotides, the CDR3 is TGCGCCAGCAGCGGGGGGCTCTACAATGAGCAGTTCTTC. This chain uses TRBV5-1 with TRBJ2-1; D is tentatively TRBD1 or TRBD2 (6 bases each). This CDR3 spans 13 amino acids. Germline values: CDR1 SGHRS, CDR2 YFSETQ. V shed 4 bases and J shed 3 bases, with 8 bases lying between them.

This clonotype was counted ten times or more. The chain employs TRBV11-3 and TRBJ2-7; D is perhaps TRBD1 or TRBD2 (5 bases each). The ends were cut back, 10 bases at V and 1 base at J, with 23 bases in the middle. This CDR3 has 16 residues. CDR1 SGHNT and CDR2 YENEEA come from the germline V gene. CDR3 sequence (DNA): TGTGCCACCCGGGGCCCCCCGGTCAGTAGATCCTACGAGCAGTACTTC. It codes for CATRGPPVSRSYEQYF.

The V call is TRBV28, the J call TRBJ1-4; TRBD1 is a possible D gene (5 bases). With 6 bases removed from V and 4 bases from J, the gap between germline ends came to 12 bases. Germline assignment: CDR1 MDHEN and CDR2 SYDVKM. This CDR3 spans 14 amino acids. CDR3 sequence reads: CASRGGADNEKLFF. CDR3 DNA: TGTGCCAGCAGGGGGGGAGCGGATAATGAAAAACTGTTTTTT. Full variable domain (remainder filled in from reference TRBV28 and TRBJ1-4): DVKVTQSSRYLVKRTGEKVFLECVQDMDHENMFWYRQDPGLGLRLIYFSYDVKMKEKGDIPEGYSVSREKKERFSLILESASTNQTSMYLCASRGGADNEKLFFGSGTQLSVL.

Regarding this clonotype: One end of the junction is discordant with germline, which a read error may explain. This chain joins TRBV6-5 and TRBJ2-5; 8 nucleotides match TRBD1. CDR3 length equals 14 residues. Germline CDR1 is MNHEY and CDR2 is SVGAGI. The CDR3 spells CASSSGTGQETRYF. DNA of the CDR3: TGTGCCAGCAGTTCTGGGACAGGCCAAGAGACCCGGTACTTC.

This clonotype was counted only a few times. The CDR3: CASSLTGPIYEQYF. CDR3 nucleotides: TGTGCCAGCAGTTTAACCGGGCCAATCTACGAGCAGTACTTC. This chain uses TRBV27 with TRBJ2-7; no clear D gene. The CDR3 is 14 amino acids. The germline V gene has CDR1 MNHEY and CDR2 SMNVEV (reference sequence). The germline V and J ends were trimmed by 2 bases and 3 bases, with 11 bases remaining between them.